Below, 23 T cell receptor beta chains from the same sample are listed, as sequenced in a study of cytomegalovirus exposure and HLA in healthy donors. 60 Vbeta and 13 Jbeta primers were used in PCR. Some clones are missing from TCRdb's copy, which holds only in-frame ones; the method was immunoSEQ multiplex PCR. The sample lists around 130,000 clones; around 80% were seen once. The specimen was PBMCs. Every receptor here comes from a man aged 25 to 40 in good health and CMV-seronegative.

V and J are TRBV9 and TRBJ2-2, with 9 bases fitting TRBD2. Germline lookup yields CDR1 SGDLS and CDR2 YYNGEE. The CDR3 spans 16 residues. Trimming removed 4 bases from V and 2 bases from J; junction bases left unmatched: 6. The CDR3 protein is CASSLNLAGNTGELFF. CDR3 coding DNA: TGTGCCAGCAGCCTTAACCTAGCGGGAAACACCGGGGAGCTGTTTTTT. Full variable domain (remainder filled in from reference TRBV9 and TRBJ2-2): DSGVTQTPKHLITATGQRVTLRCSPRSGDLSVYWYQQSLDQGLQFLIQYYNGEERAKGNILERFSAQQFPDLHSELNLSSLELGDSALYFCASSLNLAGNTGELFFGEGSRLTVL.

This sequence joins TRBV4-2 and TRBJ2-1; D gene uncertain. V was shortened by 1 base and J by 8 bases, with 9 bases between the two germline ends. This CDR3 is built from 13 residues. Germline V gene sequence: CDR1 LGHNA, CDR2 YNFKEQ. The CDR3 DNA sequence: TGTGCCAGCAGCCAAGTACGAGTGGATGAGCAGTTCTTC. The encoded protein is CASSQVRVDEQFF.

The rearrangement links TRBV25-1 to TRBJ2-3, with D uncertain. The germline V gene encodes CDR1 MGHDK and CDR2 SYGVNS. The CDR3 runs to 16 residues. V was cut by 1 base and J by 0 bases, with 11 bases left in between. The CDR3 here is CASSEFAGFSTDTQYF. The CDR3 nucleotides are TGTGCCAGCAGTGAATTTGCAGGCTTTAGCACAGATACGCAGTATTTT.

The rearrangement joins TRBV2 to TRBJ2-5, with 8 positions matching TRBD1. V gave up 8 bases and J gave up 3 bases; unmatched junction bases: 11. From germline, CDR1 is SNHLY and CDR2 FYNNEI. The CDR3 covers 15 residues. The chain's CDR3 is CASVPGTGTEETQYF. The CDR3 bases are TGTGCCAGCGTGCCAGGGACAGGAACCGAAGAGACCCAGTACTTC.

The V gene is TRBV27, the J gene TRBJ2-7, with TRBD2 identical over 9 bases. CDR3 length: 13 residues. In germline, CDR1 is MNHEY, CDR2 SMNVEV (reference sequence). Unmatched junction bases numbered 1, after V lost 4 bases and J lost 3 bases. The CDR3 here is CASSYSGSYEQYF. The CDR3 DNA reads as TGTGCCAGCAGTTATAGCGGGAGCTACGAGCAGTACTTC.

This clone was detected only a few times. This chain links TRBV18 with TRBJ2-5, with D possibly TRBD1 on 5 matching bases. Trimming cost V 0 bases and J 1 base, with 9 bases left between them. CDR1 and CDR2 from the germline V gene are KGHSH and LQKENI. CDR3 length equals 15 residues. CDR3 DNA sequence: TGTGCCAGCTCACCACCCTCCAGGGTCCAAGAGACCCAGTACTTC. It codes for CASSPPSRVQETQYF.

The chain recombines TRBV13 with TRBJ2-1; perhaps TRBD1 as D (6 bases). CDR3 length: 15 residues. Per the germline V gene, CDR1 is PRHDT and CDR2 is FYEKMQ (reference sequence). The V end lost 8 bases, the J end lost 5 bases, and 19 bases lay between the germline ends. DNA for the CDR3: TGTGCCAGCGACATTCCCGGGACACGAGACAATGAGCAGTTCTTC. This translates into CASDIPGTRDNEQFF.

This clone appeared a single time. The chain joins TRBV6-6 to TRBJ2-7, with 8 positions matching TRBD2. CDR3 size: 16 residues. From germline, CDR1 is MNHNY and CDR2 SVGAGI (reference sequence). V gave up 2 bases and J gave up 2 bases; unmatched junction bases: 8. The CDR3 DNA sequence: TGTGCCAGCAGTTACGGCGGGCGGGGGGACCCCTACGAGCAGTACTTC. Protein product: CASSYGGRGDPYEQYF.

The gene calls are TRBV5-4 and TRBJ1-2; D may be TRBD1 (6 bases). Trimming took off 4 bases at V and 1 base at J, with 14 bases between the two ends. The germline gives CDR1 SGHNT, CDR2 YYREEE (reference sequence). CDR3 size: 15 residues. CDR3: CASSPKNRVNYGYTF. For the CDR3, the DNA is TGTGCCAGCAGCCCGAAAAACAGGGTTAACTATGGCTACACCTTC. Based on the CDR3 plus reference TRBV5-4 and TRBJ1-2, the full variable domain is ETGVTQSPTHLIKTRGQQVTLRCSSQSGHNTVSWYQQALGQGPQFIFQYYREEENGRGNFPPRFSGLQFPNYSSELNVNALELDDSALYLCASSPKNRVNYGYTFGSGTRLTVV.

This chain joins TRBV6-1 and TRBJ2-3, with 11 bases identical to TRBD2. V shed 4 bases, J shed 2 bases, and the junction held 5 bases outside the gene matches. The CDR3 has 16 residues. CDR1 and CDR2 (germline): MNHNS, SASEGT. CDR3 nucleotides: TGTGCCAGCAGTGGACTAGCGGGAAGGTTCACAGATACGCAGTATTTT. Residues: CASSGLAGRFTDTQYF.

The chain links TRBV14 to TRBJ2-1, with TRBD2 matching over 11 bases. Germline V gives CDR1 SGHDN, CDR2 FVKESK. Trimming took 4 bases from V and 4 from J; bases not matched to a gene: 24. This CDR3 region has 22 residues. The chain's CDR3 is CASSPRRNVAGGPKVRYNEQFF. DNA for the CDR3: TGTGCCAGCAGCCCTCGTCGTAACGTAGCGGGAGGGCCCAAGGTACGGTACAATGAGCAGTTCTTC.

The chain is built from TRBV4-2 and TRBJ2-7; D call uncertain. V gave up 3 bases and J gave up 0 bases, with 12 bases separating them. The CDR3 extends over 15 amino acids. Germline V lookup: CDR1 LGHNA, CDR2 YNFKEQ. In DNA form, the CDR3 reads TGTGCCAGCAGCCAGTCTCGCGGTAGCTCCTACGAGCAGTACTTC. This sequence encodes CASSQSRGSSYEQYF.

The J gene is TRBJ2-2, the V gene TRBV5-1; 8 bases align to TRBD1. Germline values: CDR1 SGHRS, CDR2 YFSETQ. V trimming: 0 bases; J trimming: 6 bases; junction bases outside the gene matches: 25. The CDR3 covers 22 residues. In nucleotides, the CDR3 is TGCGCCAGCAGCTTGGTTATGCAGACCCTTCCGGCCATAGACAGGGGCGCCGGGGAGCTGTTTTTT. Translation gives CASSLVMQTLPAIDRGAGELFF.

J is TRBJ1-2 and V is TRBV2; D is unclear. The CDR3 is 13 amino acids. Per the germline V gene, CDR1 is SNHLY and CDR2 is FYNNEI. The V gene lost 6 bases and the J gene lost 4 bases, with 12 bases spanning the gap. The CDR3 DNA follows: TGTGCCAGCAGCCATGACGAGCGCTATGGCTACACCTTC. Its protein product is CASSHDERYGYTF.

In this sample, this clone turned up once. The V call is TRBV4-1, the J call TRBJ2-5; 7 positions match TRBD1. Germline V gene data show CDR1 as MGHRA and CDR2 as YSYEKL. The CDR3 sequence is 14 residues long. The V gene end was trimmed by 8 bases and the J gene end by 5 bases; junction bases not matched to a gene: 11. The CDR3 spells CASATTTGKETQYF. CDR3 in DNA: TGCGCCAGCGCGACTACGACAGGGAAGGAGACCCAGTACTTC.

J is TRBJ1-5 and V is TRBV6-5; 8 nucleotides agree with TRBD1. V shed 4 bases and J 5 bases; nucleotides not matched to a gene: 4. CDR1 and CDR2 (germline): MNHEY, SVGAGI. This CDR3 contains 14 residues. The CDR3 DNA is TGTGCCAGCAGTTTGCGGACAGGGCATCAGCCCCAGCATTTT. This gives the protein CASSLRTGHQPQHF.

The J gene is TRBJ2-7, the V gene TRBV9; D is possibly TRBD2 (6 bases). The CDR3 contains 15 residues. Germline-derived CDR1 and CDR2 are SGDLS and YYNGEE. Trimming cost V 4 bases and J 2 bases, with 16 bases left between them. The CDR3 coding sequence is TGTGCCAGCAGCCCCCACTCGGGCGGGACCTACGAGCAGTACTTC. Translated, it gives CASSPHSGGTYEQYF.

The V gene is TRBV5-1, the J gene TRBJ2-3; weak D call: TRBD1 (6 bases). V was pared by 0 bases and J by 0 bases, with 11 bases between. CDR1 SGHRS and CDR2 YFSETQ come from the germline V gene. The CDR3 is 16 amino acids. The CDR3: CASSLAGTQSTDTQYF. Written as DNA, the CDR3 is TGCGCCAGCAGCTTGGCAGGGACACAAAGCACAGATACGCAGTATTTT.

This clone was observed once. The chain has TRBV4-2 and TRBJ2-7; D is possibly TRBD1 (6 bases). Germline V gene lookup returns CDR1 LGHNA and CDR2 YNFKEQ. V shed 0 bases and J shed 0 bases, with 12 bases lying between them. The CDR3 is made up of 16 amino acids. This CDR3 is CASSQEAAGASYEQYF. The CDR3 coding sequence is TGTGCCAGCAGCCAAGAAGCTGCAGGGGCCTCCTACGAGCAGTACTTC.

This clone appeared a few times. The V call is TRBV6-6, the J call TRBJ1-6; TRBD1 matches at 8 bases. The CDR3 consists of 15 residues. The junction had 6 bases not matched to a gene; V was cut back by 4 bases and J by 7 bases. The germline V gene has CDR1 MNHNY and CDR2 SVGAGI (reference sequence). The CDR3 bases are TGTGCCAGCAGTTTCAGGGGGCTAGGGAATTCACCCCTCCACTTT. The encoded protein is CASSFRGLGNSPLHF.

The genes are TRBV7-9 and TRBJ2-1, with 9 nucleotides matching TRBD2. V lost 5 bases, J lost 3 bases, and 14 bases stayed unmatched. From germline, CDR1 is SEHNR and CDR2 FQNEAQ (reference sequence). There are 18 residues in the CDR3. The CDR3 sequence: CASSQEGRGRALYNEQFF. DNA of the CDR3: TGTGCCAGCAGCCAAGAGGGACGCGGGAGGGCCCTCTACAATGAGCAGTTCTTC.

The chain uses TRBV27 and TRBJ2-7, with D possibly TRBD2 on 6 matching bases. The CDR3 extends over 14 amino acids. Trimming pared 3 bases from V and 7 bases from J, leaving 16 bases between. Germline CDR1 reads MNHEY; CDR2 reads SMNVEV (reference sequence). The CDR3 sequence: CASSFFGRRGEQYF. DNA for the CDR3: TGTGCCAGCAGTTTTTTCGGGAGACGGGGTGAGCAGTACTTC.

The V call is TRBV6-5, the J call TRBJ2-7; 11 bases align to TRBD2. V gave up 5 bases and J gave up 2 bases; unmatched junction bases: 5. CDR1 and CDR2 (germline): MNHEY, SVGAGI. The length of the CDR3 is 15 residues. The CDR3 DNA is TGTGCCAGCAGTGCCCGACTAGCGGGGCCCTACGAGCAGTACTTC. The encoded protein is CASSARLAGPYEQYF.